This T cell receptor beta chain was sequenced in a study of memory CD4+ T cells and cytomegalovirus serostatus. Study-level information: Of the healthy Belgian adults, several were CMV seropositive and about 24 seronegative.

The CDR3 loop spans 17 amino acids. The J segment lost 2 bases and the V segment lost 1 base, leaving 3 bases of the junction unmatched. CDR1 is LGHNA and CDR2 is YNFKEQ in the germline V gene. This clone showed up just once. Assay used: immunoSEQ multiplex PCR; TCRdb lists only in-frame clones, some missing. The sample carries 55,000 or so clones, about 80% recorded once. Single viable CD3+CD4+CD8-CD45RO+ cells were sorted as the memory CD4+ T cells. Serostatus was set by detecting CMV pp150, pp28, p38, p52 IgG. The TCR originated in an adult in good health and CMV-seropositive. The material sequenced was memory CD4+ T cells from blood. The chain recombines TRBV4-2 with TRBJ2-3; 13 nucleotides agree with TRBD2. CDR3 DNA: TGTGCCAGCAGCCAAGTGACTAGCGGGGGGCCCACAGATACGCAGTATTTT. Its translation: CASSQVTSGGPTDTQYF.